Sequencing of this T cell receptor (beta chain) was carried out in a study of blood T cell repertoires in COVID-19. Looked up from germline, CDR1 is MNHEY and CDR2 is SVGEGT. Trimming cost V 0 bases and J 6 bases; bases outside gene matches: 9. CDR3 length: 16 residues. This clone has only one observation. TCRdb keeps only in-frame clones here, not all; method: immunoSEQ multiplex PCR. The sample consists of about 140,000 clones, 84% of them appearing once. This TCR was sampled from a man aged 30-40 years with COVID-19, enrolled during active disease. The material sequenced was peripheral blood. The chain links TRBV6-2 or TRBV6-3 to TRBJ2-3; 7 positions match TRBD2. For the CDR3, the DNA is TGTGCCAGCAGTTACTCGAGACGAGGGAGGGCCGATACGCAGTATTTT. Its translation: CASSYSRRGRADTQYF.